The 5 T cell receptor beta chains below were found in one sample sequenced in a study of Graves' ophthalmopathy and Graves' hyperthyroidism. Beta-chain TCR CDR3 regions were amplified from RNA transcripts. In the first round, RT-PCR was carried out with HTBI primers, and a multiplex PCR formed the second round. TCRdb passed the multiplex PCR reads through MiXCR, listing each CDR3 protein once. The sample contains around 1,200,000 distinct CDR3 sequences, about two fifths of which appear only once. Sequenced sample: peripheral blood or thyroid tissue (not recorded which). The source is an adult man with Graves' hyperthyroidism.

The table lists this clonotype with many counts. The V and J genes are TRBV6-6 and TRBJ1-6; TRBD1 matches 7 bases. With 2 bases clipped from V and 8 bases from J, the junction kept 6 bases outside the gene matches. The germline gives CDR1 MNHNY, CDR2 SVGAGI (reference sequence). The CDR3 is 15 residues long. CDR3 DNA: TGTGCCAGCAGTTACGGCGGGACAGTGGATTCACCCCTCCACTTT. Amino acids: CASSYGGTVDSPLHF.

The chain combines TRBV20-1 with TRBJ2-7, with 12 bases lining up with TRBD2. From germline, CDR1 is DFQATT and CDR2 SNEGSKA (reference sequence). The CDR3 loop spans 19 amino acids. Germline trimming cut 5 bases from V and 0 bases from J; bases unmatched to any gene: 17. The CDR3 DNA follows: TGCAGTGCTCTAGGATTTAGTGCGACTAGCGGGGGACACTCCTACGAGCAGTACTTC. Protein sequence: CSALGFSATSGGHSYEQYF.

This clonotype was recorded at least ten times. The chain carries TRBV9 and TRBJ1-1; D unresolved. V dropped 3 bases and J dropped 2 bases, with 5 bases sitting between them. This CDR3 contains 12 residues. Germline lookup yields CDR1 SGDLS and CDR2 YYNGEE. CDR3 sequence reads: CASSGKNTEAFF. The CDR3 bases are TGTGCCAGCAGCGGGAAAAACACTGAAGCTTTCTTT.

The chain carries TRBV5-8 and TRBJ1-4; D uncertain. The V end was cut by 2 bases, the J end by 5 bases, with 10 bases between. Per germline, CDR1 SGHTS and CDR2 YDEGEE. The CDR3 sequence is 14 residues long. The CDR3 reads CASSFVADNEKLFF. The CDR3 bases are TGTGCCAGCAGCTTTGTGGCGGACAATGAAAAACTGTTTTTT.

With regard to this clonotype: This may be a read error: a much more frequent sequence differs by one nucleotide. The chain employs TRBV7-6 and TRBJ1-1; unclear D gene. From germline, CDR1 is SGHVS and CDR2 FNYEAQ. Trimming took 4 bases from V and 4 from J, leaving 16 bases between them. This CDR3 has 15 amino acids. The CDR3 sequence: CASSSGFGRCTEAFF. The CDR3 DNA reads TGTGCCAGCAGCTCAGGATTCGGGCGGTGCACTGAAGCTTTCTTT.